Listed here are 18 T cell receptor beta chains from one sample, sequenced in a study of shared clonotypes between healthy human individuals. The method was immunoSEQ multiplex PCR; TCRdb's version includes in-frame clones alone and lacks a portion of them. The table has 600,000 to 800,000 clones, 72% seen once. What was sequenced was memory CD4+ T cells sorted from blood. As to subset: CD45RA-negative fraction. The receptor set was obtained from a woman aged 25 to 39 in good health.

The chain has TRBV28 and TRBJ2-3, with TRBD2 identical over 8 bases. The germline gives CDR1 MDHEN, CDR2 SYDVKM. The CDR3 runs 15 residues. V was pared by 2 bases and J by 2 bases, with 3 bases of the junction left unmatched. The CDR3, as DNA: TGTGCCAGCAGTTTAGGGACTAGGGACACAGATACGCAGTATTTT. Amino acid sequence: CASSLGTRDTDTQYF.

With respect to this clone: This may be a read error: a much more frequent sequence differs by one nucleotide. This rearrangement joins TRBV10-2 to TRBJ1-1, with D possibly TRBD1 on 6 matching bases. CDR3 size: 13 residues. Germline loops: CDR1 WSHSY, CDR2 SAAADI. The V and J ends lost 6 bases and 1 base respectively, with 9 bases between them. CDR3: CASSKGGNTEAFF. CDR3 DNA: TGCGCCAGCAGCAAAGGGGGGAACACTGAAGCTTTCTTT.

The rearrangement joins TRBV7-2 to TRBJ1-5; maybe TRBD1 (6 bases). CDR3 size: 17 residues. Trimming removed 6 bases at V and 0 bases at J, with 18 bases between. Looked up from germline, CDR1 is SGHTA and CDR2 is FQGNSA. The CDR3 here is CASRPIGGRDSNQPQHF. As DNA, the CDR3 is TGTGCCAGCAGACCAATAGGGGGGAGGGATAGCAATCAGCCCCAGCATTTT.

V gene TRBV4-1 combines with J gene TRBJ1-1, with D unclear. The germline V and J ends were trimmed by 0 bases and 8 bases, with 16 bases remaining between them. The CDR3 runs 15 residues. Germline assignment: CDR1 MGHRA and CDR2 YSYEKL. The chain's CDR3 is CASSQDSPIRSEAFF. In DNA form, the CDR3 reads TGCGCCAGCAGCCAAGATAGTCCCATAAGATCCGAAGCTTTCTTT.

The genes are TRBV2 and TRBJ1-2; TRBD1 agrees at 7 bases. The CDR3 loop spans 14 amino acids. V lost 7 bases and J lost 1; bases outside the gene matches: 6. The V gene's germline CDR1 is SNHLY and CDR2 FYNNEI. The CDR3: CASTIQGINYGYTF. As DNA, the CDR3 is TGTGCCAGCACTATACAGGGGATTAACTATGGCTACACCTTC.

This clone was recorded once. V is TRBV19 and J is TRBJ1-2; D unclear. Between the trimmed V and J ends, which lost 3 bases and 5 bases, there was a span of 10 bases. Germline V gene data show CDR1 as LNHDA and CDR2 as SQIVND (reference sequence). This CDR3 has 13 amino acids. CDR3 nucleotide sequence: TGTGCCAGTAGTATTAATTACTTGTATGGCTACACCTTC. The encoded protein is CASSINYLYGYTF.

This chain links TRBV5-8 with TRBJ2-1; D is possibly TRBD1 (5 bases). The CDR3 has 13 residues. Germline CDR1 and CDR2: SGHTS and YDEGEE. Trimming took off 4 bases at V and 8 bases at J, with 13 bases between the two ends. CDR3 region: CASSATWGYEQFF. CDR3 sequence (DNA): TGTGCCAGCAGCGCCACGTGGGGCTATGAGCAGTTCTTC. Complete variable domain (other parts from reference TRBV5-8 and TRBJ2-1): EAGVTQSPTHLIKTRGQQATLRCSPISGHTSVYWYQQALGLGLQFLLWYDEGEERNRGNFPPRFSGRQFPNYSSELNVNALELEDSALYLCASSATWGYEQFFGPGTRLTVL.

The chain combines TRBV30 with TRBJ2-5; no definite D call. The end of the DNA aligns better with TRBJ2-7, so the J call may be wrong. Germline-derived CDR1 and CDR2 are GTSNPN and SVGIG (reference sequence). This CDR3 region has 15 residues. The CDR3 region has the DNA TGTGCCTGGAGTGTAGTCGAATTTCCTATCTACGAGCAGTACTTC. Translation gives CAWSVVEFPIYEQYF.

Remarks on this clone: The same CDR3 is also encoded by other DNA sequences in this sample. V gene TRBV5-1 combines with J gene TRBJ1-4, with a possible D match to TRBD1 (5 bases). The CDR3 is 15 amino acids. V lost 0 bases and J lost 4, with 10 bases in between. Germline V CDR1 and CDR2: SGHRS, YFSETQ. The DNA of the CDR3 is TGCGCCAGCAGCTTGGGGGACCGTGATAATGAAAAACTGTTTTTT. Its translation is CASSLGDRDNEKLFF.

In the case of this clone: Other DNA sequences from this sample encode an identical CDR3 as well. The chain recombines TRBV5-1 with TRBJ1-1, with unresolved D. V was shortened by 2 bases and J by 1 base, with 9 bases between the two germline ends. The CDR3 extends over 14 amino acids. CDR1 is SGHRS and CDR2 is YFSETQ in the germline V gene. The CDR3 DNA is TGCGCCAGCAGCTTAGCAAACAGGAACACTGAAGCTTTCTTT. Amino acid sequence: CASSLANRNTEAFF.

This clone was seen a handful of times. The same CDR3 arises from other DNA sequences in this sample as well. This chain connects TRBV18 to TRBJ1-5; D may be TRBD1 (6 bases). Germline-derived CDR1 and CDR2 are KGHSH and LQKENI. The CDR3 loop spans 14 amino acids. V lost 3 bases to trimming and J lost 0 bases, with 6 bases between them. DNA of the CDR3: TGTGCCAGCTCACCGGGACATAGCAATCAGCCCCAGCATTTT. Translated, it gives CASSPGHSNQPQHF.

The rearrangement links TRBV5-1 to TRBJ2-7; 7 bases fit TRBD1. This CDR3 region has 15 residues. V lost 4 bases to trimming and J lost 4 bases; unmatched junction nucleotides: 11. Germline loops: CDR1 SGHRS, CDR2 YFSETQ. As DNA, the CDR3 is TGCGCCAGCAGCCTCACGACAGGGATGGAGTACGAGCAGTACTTC. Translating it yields CASSLTTGMEYEQYF. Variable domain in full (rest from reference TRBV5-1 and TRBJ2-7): KAGVTQTPRYLIKTRGQQVTLSCSPISGHRSVSWYQQTPGQGLQFLFEYFSETQRNKGNFPGRFSGRQFSNSRSEMNVSTLELGDSALYLCASSLTTGMEYEQYFGPGTRLTVT.

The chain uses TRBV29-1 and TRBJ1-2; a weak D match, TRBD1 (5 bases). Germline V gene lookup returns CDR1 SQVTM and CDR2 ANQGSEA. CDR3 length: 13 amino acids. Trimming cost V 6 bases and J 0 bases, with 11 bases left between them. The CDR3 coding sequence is TGCAGCGTGGGGGGGGAGACTAACTATGGCTACACCTTC. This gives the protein CSVGGETNYGYTF.

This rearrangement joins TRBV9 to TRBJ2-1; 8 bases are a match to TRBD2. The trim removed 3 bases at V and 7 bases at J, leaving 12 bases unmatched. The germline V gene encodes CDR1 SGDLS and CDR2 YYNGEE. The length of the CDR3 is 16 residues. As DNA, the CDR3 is TGTGCCAGCAGCGCCCGCTCGAGCGGGAGAGGTAATGAGCAGTTCTTC. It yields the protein CASSARSSGRGNEQFF.

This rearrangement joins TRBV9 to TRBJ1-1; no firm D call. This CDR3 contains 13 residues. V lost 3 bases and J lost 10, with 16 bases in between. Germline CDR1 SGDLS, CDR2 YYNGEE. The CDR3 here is CASSGPQKLGAFF. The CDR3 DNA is TGTGCCAGCAGCGGCCCCCAAAAGCTCGGAGCTTTCTTT.

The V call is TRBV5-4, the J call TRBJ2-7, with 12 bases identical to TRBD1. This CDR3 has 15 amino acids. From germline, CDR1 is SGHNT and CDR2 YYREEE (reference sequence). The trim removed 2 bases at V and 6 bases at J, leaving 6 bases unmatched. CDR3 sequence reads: CASSFNRDRGREQYF. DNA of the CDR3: TGTGCCAGCAGCTTCAACCGGGACAGGGGGCGCGAGCAGTACTTC.

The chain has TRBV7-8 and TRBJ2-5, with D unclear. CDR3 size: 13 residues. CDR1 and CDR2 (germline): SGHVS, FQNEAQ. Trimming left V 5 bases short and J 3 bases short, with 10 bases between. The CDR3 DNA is TGTGCCAGCAGCGGTGGCCAAAAAGAGACCCAGTACTTC. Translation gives CASSGGQKETQYF.

CDR3 protein: CASSPGAGFRETQYF. The CDR3 DNA is TGTGCCAGCAGCCCCGGCGCAGGATTTCGAGAGACCCAGTACTTC. This chain links TRBV7-6 with TRBJ2-5; D gene uncertain. V was trimmed by 5 bases and J by 4 bases, leaving 17 bases between them. CDR3 length equals 15 residues. Germline values: CDR1 SGHVS, CDR2 FNYEAQ.